This T cell receptor beta chain was profiled in a study of blood T cell repertoires in COVID-19. Study information: Specimens from acute and convalescent COVID-19 originated in the United States, Italy and Spain.

CDR3 length: 13 residues. Germline lookup yields CDR1 MGHRA and CDR2 YSYEKL. V shed 4 bases and J shed 5 bases, with 11 bases lying between them. Original processing methods: Amplification of reference gene primers provided the estimated nucleated cell counts. Profiling relied on immunoSEQ multiplex PCR, and the TCRdb table lists in-frame clones only, not all of them. That table gives V, J and clone size, and the DNA gave D and trimming. The data show 200,000 to 300,000 clones, roughly 91% seen once. Membership in each cohort depended on participant-reported clinical history. The recovered donors of Cohort 3 showed two negative PCRs, clearance, or symptom resolution.

The chain links TRBV4-1 to TRBJ1-2, with TRBD1 as a possible D gene (6 bases). The sequence derives from a woman aged 25 to 39 who had recovered from COVID-19. The sequencing sample was made of PBMCs or T cells enriched from blood (not recorded which). Here the CDR3 DNA reads TGCGCCAGCAGCCCGGACAGCACTTATGGCTACACCTTC. Amino acids: CASSPDSTYGYTF.